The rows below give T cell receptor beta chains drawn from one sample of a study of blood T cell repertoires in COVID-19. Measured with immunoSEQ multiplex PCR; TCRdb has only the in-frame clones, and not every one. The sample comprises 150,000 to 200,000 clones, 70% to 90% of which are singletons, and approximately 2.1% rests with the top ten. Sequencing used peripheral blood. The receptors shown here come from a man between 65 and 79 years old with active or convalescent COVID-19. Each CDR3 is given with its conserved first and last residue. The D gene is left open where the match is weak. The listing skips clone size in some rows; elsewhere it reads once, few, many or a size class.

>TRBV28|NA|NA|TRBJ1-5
CATKLGGSQPQHF
TGTGCGACGAAACTAGGGGGTAGTCAGCCCCAGCATTTT
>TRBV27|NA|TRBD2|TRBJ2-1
CASRSSGGGSYNEQFF
TGTGCCAGCAGATCTAGCGGGGGAGGGTCCTACAATGAGCAGTTCTTC
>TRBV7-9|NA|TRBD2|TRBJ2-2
CASSLGLAATGELFF
TGTGCCAGCAGCTTGGGACTAGCGGCCACCGGGGAGCTGTTTTTT
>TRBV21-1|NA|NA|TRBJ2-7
CASSKMIKAGAPYEQYF
TGTGCCAGCAGCAAAATGATTAAGGCAGGGGCCCCCTACGAGCAGTACTTC
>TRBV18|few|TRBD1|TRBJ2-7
CASSPVTGGSEQYF
TGTGCCAGCTCACCAGTGACAGGGGGCAGCGAGCAGTACTTC
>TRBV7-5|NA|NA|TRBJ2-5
CARSLGYRGTGDKETQYF
TGTGCCAGAAGCTTAGGATACCGCGGGACAGGGGATAAAGAGACCCAGTACTTC
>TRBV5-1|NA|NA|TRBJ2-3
CASSLAMSAAVDTQYF
TGCGCCAGCAGCTTGGCCATGAGCGCGGCCGTGGATACGCAGTATTTT
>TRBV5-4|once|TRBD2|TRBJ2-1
CASSPTASGGALANEQFF
TGTGCCAGCAGTCCGACGGCTAGCGGGGGGGCCCTTGCCAATGAGCAGTTCTTC
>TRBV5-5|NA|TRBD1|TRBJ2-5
CASRLQGALTETQYF
TGTGCCAGCAGACTACAGGGGGCCCTCACAGAGACCCAGTACTTC
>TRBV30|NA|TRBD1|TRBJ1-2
CAWIPRGNYGYTF
TGTGCCTGGATACCCAGGGGGAACTATGGCTACACCTTC
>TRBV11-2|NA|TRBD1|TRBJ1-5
CASSLGTGGINQPQHF
TGTGCCAGCAGCTTGGGGACAGGGGGTATCAATCAGCCCCAGCATTTT
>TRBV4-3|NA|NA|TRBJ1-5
CASSQASGNQPQHF
TGCGCCAGCAGCCAAGCTTCAGGAAATCAGCCCCAGCATTTT